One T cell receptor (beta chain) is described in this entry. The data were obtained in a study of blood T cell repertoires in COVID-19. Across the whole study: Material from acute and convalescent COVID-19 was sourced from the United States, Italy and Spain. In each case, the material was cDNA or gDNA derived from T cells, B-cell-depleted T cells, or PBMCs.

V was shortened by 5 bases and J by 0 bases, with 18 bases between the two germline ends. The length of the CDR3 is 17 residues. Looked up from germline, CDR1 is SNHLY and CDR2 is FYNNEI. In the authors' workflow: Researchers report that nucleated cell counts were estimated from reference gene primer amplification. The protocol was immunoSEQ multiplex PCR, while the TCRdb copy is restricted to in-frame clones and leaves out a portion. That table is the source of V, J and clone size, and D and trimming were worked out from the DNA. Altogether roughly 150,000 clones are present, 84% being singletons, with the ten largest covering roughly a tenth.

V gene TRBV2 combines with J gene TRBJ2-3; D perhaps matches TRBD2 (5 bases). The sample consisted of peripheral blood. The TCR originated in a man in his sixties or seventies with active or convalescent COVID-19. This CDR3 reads CASSPGEGRGSTDTQYF. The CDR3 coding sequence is TGTGCCAGCAGTCCCGGGGAAGGGCGCGGGAGCACAGATACGCAGTATTTT.